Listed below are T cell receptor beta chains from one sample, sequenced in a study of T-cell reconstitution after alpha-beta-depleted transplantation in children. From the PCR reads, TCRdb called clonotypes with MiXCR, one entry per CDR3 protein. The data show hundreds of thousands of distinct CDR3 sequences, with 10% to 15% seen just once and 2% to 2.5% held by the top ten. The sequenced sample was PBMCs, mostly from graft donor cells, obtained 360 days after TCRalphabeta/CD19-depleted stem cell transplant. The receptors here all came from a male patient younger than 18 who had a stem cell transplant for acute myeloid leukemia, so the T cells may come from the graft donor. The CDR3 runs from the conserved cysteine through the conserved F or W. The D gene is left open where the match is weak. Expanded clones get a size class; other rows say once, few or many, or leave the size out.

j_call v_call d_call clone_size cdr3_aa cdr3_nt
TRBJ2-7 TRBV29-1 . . CSVVPDRSVYEQYF TGCAGCGTTGTCCCAGACAGGTCTGTCTACGAGCAGTACTTC
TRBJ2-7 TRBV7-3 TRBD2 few CASSLEAGVTYEQYF TGTGCCAGCAGCTTAGAGGCGGGAGTAACCTACGAGCAGTACTTC
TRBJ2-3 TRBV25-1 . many CASSDPRLGPADIKYF TGTGCCAGCAGTGACCCTAGACTAGGCCCGGCGGATATTAAGTATTTT
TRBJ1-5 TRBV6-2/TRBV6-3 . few CASSSRGTSRQPQHF TGTGCCAGCAGCTCGCGAGGGACTTCTAGACAGCCCCAGCATTTT
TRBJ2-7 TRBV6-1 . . CASSPMGGTTYEQYF TGTGCCAGCAGCCCCATGGGTGGGACCACCTACGAGCAGTACTTC
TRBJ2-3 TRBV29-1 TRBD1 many CSVETGSTDTQYF TGCAGCGTCGAGACAGGGAGCACAGATACGCAGTATTTT
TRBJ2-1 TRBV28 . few CASRSDLGEQFF TGTGCCAGCAGATCCGATTTAGGAGAGCAGTTCTTC
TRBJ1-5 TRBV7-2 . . CASSFQSGDQPQHF TGTGCCAGCAGCTTCCAGTCCGGGGATCAGCCCCAGCATTTT
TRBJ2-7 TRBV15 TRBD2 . CATSRGEGSRLAGSYEQYF TGTGCCACCAGCAGGGGGGAGGGGTCCCGACTAGCGGGGTCCTACGAGCAGTACTTC
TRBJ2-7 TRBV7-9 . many CASSSTTYEQYF TGTGCCAGCAGCTCCACGACCTACGAGCAGTACTTC
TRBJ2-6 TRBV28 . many CASSLGSSGANVLTF TGTGCTAGCAGCTTAGGAAGTTCTGGGGCCAACGTCCTGACTTTC
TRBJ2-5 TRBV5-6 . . CASSLDGEQETQYF TGTGCCAGCAGCCTGGATGGGGAACAAGAGACCCAGTACTTC
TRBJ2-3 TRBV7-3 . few CASSARRWGQGDTQYF TGTGCCAGCAGTGCTAGAAGGTGGGGGCAGGGAGATACGCAGTATTTT
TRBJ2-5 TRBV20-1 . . CSGRGIGSVGETQYF TGCAGTGGCAGGGGGATCGGGAGCGTCGGAGAGACCCAGTACTTC
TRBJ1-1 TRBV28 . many CAQKRLMNTEAFF TGTGCCCAAAAACGGCTCATGAACACTGAAGCTTTCTTT
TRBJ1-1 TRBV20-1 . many CSARQPSGAFF TGCAGTGCTAGACAGCCGTCAGGAGCTTTCTTT
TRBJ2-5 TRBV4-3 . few CASSQGTGRVETQYF TGCGCCAGCAGCCAAGGGACGGGCCGCGTAGAGACCCAGTACTTC
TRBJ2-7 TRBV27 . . CASSFATRPYEQYF TGTGCCAGCAGTTTCGCCACTAGACCCTACGAGCAGTACTTC
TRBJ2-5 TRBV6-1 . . CASSAPTQTQYF TGTGCCAGCAGTGCCCCCACCCAGACCCAGTACTTC
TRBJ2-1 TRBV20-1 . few CSASVEVIEEQFF TGCAGTGCTAGTGTGGAAGTAATAGAAGAGCAGTTCTTC
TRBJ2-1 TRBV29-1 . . CSVERDPSYNEQFF TGCAGCGTTGAACGGGACCCCTCCTACAATGAGCAGTTCTTC
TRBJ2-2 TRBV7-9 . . CASTDWRENTGELFF TGTGCCAGCACGGACTGGCGGGAGAACACCGGGGAGCTGTTTTTT
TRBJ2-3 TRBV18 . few CASSPRVQSTDTQYF TGTGCCAGCTCACCACGGGTACAGAGCACAGATACGCAGTATTTT
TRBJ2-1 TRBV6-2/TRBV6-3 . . CASSLTRWGYNEQFF TGTGCCAGCAGCCTTACAAGGTGGGGGTACAATGAGCAGTTCTTC
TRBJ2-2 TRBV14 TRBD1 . CASSITGTGLPGELFF TGTGCCAGCAGCATAACCGGGACAGGGCTACCCGGGGAGCTGTTTTTT
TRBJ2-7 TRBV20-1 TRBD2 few CSARPELTSGRVTYEQYF TGCAGTGCGAGGCCAGAATTGACTAGCGGGAGAGTAACCTACGAGCAGTACTTC
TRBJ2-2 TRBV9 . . CASSPSGVWAGELFF TGTGCCAGCAGCCCCTCTGGCGTCTGGGCCGGGGAGCTGTTTTTT
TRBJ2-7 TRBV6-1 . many CASSRLWDGDYEQYF TGTGCCAGCAGCCGCTTGTGGGACGGCGACTACGAGCAGTACTTC
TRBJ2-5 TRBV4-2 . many CASSQVEGAQETQYF TGTGCCAGCAGCCAAGTGGAAGGGGCTCAAGAGACCCAGTACTTC
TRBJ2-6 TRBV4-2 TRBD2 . CASSQPGTSGRSGANVLTF TGTGCCAGCAGCCAACCGGGGACTAGCGGGAGATCTGGGGCCAACGTCCTGACTTTC
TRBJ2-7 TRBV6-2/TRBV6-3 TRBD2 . CASTLSGISYEQYF TGTGCCAGCACCCTTAGCGGGATCTCCTACGAGCAGTACTTC
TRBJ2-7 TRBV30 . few CAWSDQGYEQYF TGTGCCTGGAGTGACCAGGGTTACGAGCAGTACTTC
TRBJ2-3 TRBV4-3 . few CASSQERRVAQYF TGCGCCAGCAGCCAAGAGAGGCGGGTGGCGCAGTATTTT
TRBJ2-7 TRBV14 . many CASSLKYGRALSEQYF TGTGCCAGCAGCTTAAAATACGGCAGGGCTTTAAGCGAGCAGTACTTC
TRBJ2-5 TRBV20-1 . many CSVRVGETQYF TGCAGTGTCCGAGTCGGGGAGACCCAGTACTTC
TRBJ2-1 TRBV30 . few CAWRTQNLNEQFF TGTGCCTGGAGGACCCAGAACCTAAATGAGCAGTTCTTC
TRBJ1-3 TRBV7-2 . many CASSFTAPGNTIYF TGTGCCAGCAGCTTCACGGCCCCTGGAAACACCATATATTTT
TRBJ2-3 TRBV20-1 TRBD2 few CSATAYRSGEPFTDTQYF TGCAGTGCTACAGCTTATCGTAGCGGGGAGCCCTTCACAGATACGCAGTATTTT
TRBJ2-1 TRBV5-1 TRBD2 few CASRAGGKTNEQFF TGCGCCAGCCGAGCGGGAGGGAAAACCAATGAGCAGTTCTTC
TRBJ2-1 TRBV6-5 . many CASRGSSLREQFF TGTGCCAGCAGGGGTTCGAGTCTCCGTGAGCAGTTCTTC
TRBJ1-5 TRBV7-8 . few CASSATVVEWLNSNQPQHF TGTGCCAGCAGCGCGACCGTCGTGGAGTGGCTTAATAGCAATCAGCCCCAGCATTTT
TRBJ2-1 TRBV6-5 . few CASSYQNMAGYNEQFF TGTGCCAGCAGTTACCAAAACATGGCGGGGTACAATGAGCAGTTCTTC
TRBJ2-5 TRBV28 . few CASSFGVIQETQYF TGTGCCAGCAGTTTTGGAGTTATCCAAGAGACCCAGTACTTC
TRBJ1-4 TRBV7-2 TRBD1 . CASSAGTGGLTTNEKLFF TGTGCCAGCAGCGCTGGGACAGGGGGTTTGACAACTAATGAAAAACTGTTTTTT
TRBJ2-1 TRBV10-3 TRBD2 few CAITGRLAGPYNEQFF TGTGCCATCACCGGGAGACTAGCAGGACCCTACAATGAGCAGTTCTTC
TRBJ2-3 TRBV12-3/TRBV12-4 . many CASSFTGLSHTQYF TGTGCCAGCAGTTTTACCGGGCTGTCGCATACGCAGTATTTT
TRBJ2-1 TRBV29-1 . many CSVAGINNEQFF TGCAGCGTTGCGGGGATAAACAATGAGCAGTTCTTC
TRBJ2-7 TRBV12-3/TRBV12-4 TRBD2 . CASSSTGGRAPRKQYF TGTGCCAGCAGCTCTACGGGCGGGAGGGCCCCTAGAAAGCAGTACTTC
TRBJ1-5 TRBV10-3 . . CAISESVPQHNQPQHF TGTGCCATCAGTGAGTCAGTTCCCCAGCACAATCAGCCCCAGCATTTT
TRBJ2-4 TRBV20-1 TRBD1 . CSARTGGIAKNIQYF TGCAGTGCGCGGACAGGGGGCATCGCCAAAAACATTCAGTACTTC
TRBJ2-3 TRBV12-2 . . CASRLAYTDTQYF TGTGCAAGTCGCCTCGCCTACACCGATACGCAGTATTTT
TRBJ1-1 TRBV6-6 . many CASSYPGEREAFF TGTGCCAGCAGTTATCCAGGGGAGCGCGAAGCTTTCTTT
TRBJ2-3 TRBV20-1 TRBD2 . CSATPSGRRDTQYF TGCAGTGCTACGCCTAGCGGGAGACGGGATACGCAGTATTTT
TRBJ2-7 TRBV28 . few CASSWTPGPTYERYF TGTGCCAGCAGTTGGACCCCGGGACCTACCTACGAGCGGTACTTC
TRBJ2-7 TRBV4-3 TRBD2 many CASSQGLAGSYEQYF TGTGCCAGCAGCCAGGGACTAGCGGGGTCCTACGAGCAGTACTTC
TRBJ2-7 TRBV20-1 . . CSARGTNFLYEQYF TGCAGTGCTAGAGGGACGAACTTTCTTTACGAGCAGTACTTC
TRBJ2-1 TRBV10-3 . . CATRHSYNEQFF TGTGCCACTCGACATTCCTACAATGAGCAGTTCTTC
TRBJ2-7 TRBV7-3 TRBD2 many CASSLLAGNSYEQYF TGTGCCAGCAGCCTACTAGCGGGAAACTCCTACGAGCAGTACTTC
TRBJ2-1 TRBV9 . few CASSVVGRFNNEQFF TGTGCCAGCAGCGTAGTTGGTAGATTTAATAATGAGCAGTTCTTC